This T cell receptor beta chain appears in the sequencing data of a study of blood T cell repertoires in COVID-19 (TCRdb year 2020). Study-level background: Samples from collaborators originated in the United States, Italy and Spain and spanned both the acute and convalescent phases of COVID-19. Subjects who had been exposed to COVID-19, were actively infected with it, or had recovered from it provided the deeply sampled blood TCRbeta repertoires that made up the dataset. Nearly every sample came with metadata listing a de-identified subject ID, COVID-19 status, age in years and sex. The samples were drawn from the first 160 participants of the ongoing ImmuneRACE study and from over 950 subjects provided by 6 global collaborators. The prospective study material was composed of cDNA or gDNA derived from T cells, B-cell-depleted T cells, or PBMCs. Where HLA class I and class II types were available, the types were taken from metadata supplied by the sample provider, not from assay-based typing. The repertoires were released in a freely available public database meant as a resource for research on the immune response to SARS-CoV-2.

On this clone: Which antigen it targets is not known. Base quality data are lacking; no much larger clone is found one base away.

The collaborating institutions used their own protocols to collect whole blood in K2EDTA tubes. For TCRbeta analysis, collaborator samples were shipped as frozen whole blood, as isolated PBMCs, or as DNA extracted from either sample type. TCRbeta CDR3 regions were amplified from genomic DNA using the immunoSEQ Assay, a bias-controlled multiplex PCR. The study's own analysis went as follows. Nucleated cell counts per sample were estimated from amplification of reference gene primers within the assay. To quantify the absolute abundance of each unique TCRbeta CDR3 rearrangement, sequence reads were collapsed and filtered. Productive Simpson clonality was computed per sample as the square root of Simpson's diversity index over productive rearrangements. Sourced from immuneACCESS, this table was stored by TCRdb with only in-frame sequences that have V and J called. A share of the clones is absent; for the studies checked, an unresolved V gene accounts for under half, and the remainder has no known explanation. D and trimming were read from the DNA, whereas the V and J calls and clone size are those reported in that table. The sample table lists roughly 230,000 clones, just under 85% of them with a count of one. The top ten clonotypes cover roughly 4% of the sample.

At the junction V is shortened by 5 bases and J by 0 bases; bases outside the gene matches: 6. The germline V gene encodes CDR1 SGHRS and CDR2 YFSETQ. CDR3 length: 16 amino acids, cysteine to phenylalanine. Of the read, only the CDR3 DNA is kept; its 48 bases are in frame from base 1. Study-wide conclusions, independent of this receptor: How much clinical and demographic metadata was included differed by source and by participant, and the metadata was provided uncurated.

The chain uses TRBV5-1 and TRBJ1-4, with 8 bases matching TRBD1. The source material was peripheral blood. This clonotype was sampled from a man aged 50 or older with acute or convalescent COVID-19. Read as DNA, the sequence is TGCGCCAGCAGAGGCGGACAGGGTACAACTAATGAAAAACTGTTTTTT. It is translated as CASRGGQGTTNEKLFF.